Shown below are 13 T cell receptor beta chains from a single sample sequenced in a study of blood T cell repertoires in COVID-19. Sequenced by immunoSEQ multiplex PCR; TCRdb stores in-frame clones only, minus some. The sample lists 150,000 to 200,000 clones; around 79% were seen once. Sequenced: peripheral blood. The receptor source for this set is a man in his fifties or sixties who had recovered from COVID-19.

This clone turned up a few times. The chain joins TRBV24-1 to TRBJ2-5, with 8 nucleotides matching TRBD2. Germline CDR1 reads KGHDR; CDR2 reads SFDVKD. The CDR3 has 15 residues. V gave up 9 bases and J gave up 0 bases; unmatched junction bases: 8. Written as DNA, the CDR3 is TGTGCCACCGGCGGGGGGCCCATCAACCAAGAGACCCAGTACTTC. Translation: CATGGGPINQETQYF.

The chain is built from TRBV27 and TRBJ1-1; no clear D. The V end lost 5 bases, the J end lost 0 bases, and 13 bases lay between the germline ends. CDR1 and CDR2 from the germline V gene are MNHEY and SMNVEV (reference sequence). The CDR3 contains 15 residues. The CDR3 sequence: CASSLGGLMNTEAFF. The DNA for the CDR3 is TGTGCCAGCAGTCTGGGAGGCCTGATGAACACTGAAGCTTTCTTT.

J is TRBJ2-2 and V is TRBV7-9; no clear D. Deletions cut 5 bases from V and 7 bases from J, with 5 bases between. The CDR3 totals 11 residues. Looked up from germline, CDR1 is SEHNR and CDR2 is FQNEAQ (reference sequence). The CDR3 DNA reads TGTGCCAGCAGCCCTCTCGGGGAGCTGTTTTTT. Protein sequence: CASSPLGELFF.

J is TRBJ2-7 and V is TRBV3-1 (or the pseudogene TRBV3-2), with D unresolved. The germline gives CDR1 LGHDT, CDR2 YNNKEL (reference sequence). The CDR3 sequence is 11 residues long. V was trimmed by 3 bases and J by 3 bases, leaving 3 bases between them. CDR3 residues: CASSHHYEQYF. The CDR3 DNA sequence: TGTGCCAGCAGCCATCACTACGAGCAGTACTTC.

The table lists this clone with a count of one. V gene TRBV6-6 combines with J gene TRBJ1-1; D may be TRBD1 (6 bases). The germline V and J ends were trimmed by 6 bases and 10 bases, with 9 bases remaining between them. CDR1 is MNHNY, CDR2 SVGAGI, per germline (reference sequence). The CDR3 is 10 residues long. Here the CDR3 DNA reads TGTGCCAGCAGCCAGGGGTCAGCTTTCTTT. This gives the protein CASSQGSAFF.

The chain combines TRBV7-2 with TRBJ2-1; tentative D call: TRBD2 (7 bases). The CDR3 is 17 residues long. The germline gives CDR1 SGHTA, CDR2 FQGNSA. Trimming pared 5 bases from V and 6 bases from J, leaving 23 bases between. The CDR3 region has the DNA TGTGCCAGCAGCACCGACCCTGGGGGGGGGCCTCGCAATGAGCAGTTCTTC. Translation: CASSTDPGGGPRNEQFF.

The chain recombines TRBV28 with TRBJ2-7; 10 bases agree with TRBD2. The CDR3 totals 16 residues. The junction had 5 bases not matched to a gene; V was cut back by 1 base and J by 2 bases. Germline V gives CDR1 MDHEN, CDR2 SYDVKM. In DNA form, the CDR3 reads TGTGCCAGCAGTTTATTCTGGACTAGCGGTACCTACGAGCAGTACTTC. As protein: CASSLFWTSGTYEQYF. Full variable domain (rest looked up from reference TRBV28 and TRBJ2-7): DVKVTQSSRYLVKRTGEKVFLECVQDMDHENMFWYRQDPGLGLRLIYFSYDVKMKEKGDIPEGYSVSREKKERFSLILESASTNQTSMYLCASSLFWTSGTYEQYFGPGTRLTVT.

This clone was seen more than once but under ten times. This chain joins TRBV5-4 and TRBJ2-1; 13 bases line up with TRBD2. V shed 3 bases, J shed 9 bases, and the junction held 6 bases outside the gene matches. This CDR3 has 15 residues. Germline CDR1 and CDR2: SGHNT and YYREEE (reference sequence). The CDR3 spells CASSSQTSGRVEQFF. Written as DNA, the CDR3 is TGTGCCAGCAGCTCGCAAACTAGCGGGAGGGTTGAGCAGTTCTTC.

This clone was picked up a small number of times. This rearrangement joins TRBV7-9 to TRBJ1-3; the D gene is possibly TRBD1 (6 bases). The CDR3 contains 16 residues. Trimming shortened V by 4 bases and J by 7 bases, and 20 bases separated the two germline ends. From germline, CDR1 is SEHNR and CDR2 FQNEAQ (reference sequence). The CDR3 loop is CASSSARDTGRNTIYF. DNA for the CDR3: TGTGCCAGCAGCTCTGCACGAGACACAGGGCGGAACACCATATATTTT. The full variable domain, its missing parts supplied by reference TRBV7-9 and TRBJ1-3, is DTGVSQNPRHKITKRGQNVTFRCDPISEHNRLYWYRQTLGQGPEFLTYFQNEAQLEKSRLLSDRFSAERPKGSFSTLEIQRTEQGDSAMYLCASSSARDTGRNTIYFGEGSWLTVV.

For the CDR3, the DNA is TGTGCCTGGAGCCGGCAGGATAGGGAGACCCAGTACTTC. Amino acid sequence: CAWSRQDRETQYF. The chain employs TRBV30 and TRBJ2-5, with unresolved D. Trimming stripped 3 bases from V and 5 bases from J, with 13 bases between. CDR1 and CDR2 (germline): GTSNPN, SVGIG (reference sequence). This CDR3 is built from 13 residues.

The chain uses TRBV4-2 and TRBJ2-7; 9 bases fit TRBD2. The J segment lost 4 bases and the V segment lost 5 bases, leaving 9 bases of the junction unmatched. CDR1 and CDR2 (germline): LGHNA, YNFKEQ. The CDR3 length is 15 residues. This CDR3 reads CASSWGLADDYEQYF. DNA of the CDR3: TGTGCCAGCAGCTGGGGACTAGCTGACGATTACGAGCAGTACTTC.

V and J are TRBV9 and TRBJ2-1, with 10 bases fitting TRBD1. CDR1 and CDR2 from the germline V gene are SGDLS and YYNGEE. The J segment lost 3 bases and the V segment lost 3 bases, leaving 3 bases of the junction unmatched. The CDR3 consists of 15 residues. The DNA of the CDR3 is TGTGCCAGCAGCGCGGACAGGGGGAGCTACAATGAGCAGTTCTTC. This translates into CASSADRGSYNEQFF.

The chain carries TRBV6-5 and TRBJ2-2, with TRBD2 matching over 8 bases. The germline CDR1 and CDR2 sequences are MNHEY and SVGAGI. This CDR3 comprises 15 residues. The J segment lost 6 bases and the V segment lost 3 bases, leaving 6 bases of the junction unmatched. The CDR3 sequence: CASSYSGKGAGELFF. CDR3 bases: TGTGCCAGCAGTTATAGCGGGAAGGGGGCCGGGGAGCTGTTTTTT.